One and the same sample provided the 30 T cell receptor beta chains below, sequenced in a study of T cell repertoires in aging, cancer and after chemotherapy. A mixed TRB-A/B primer pool amplified rearranged TRB by multiplex touch-down PCR. From the multiplex PCR reads, TCRdb called clonotypes with MiXCR, one entry per CDR3 protein. The table shows thousands of distinct CDR3 sequences, with approximately 25% occurring only once. TCR beta rearrangements were amplified from peripheral blood genomic DNA. Material for sequencing was blood. These receptors all come from a human donor in good health.

This rearrangement joins TRBV21-1 to TRBJ2-7; the D call of TRBD1 is as the table states it, not checked on the DNA. TRBV21-1 is termed a pseudogene. The CDR3 loop spans 16 amino acids. CDR3 in DNA: TGTGCCAGCACAACCCTAACCGGGACAGGGGGCCACGAGCAGTACTTC. Its protein is CASTTLTGTGGHEQYF.

In DNA, the CDR3 is TGTGCCAGCAGTCCTCGGGAGGTCCTGGACGAGCAGTACTTC. Its translation is CASSPREVLDEQYF. This chain connects TRBV6-2 or TRBV6-3 to TRBJ2-7; 7 bases match TRBD2. Per germline, CDR1 MNHEY and CDR2 SVGEGT. The CDR3 spans 14 residues. J gave up 5 bases and V 5 bases, and 9 bases lay outside the gene matches.

A remark on this clonotype: It may be a read error: a sequence one base away is much more abundant. The chain recombines TRBV12-3 or TRBV12-4 with TRBJ1-6; D perhaps matches TRBD1 (6 bases). There are 14 residues in the CDR3. Between the trimmed V and J ends, which lost 6 bases and 9 bases, there was a span of 15 bases. The CDR3 DNA follows: TGTGCCAGCAGCTTGACAGGCTGGGGTTCACCCCTCCACTTT. This sequence encodes CASSLTGWGSPLHF.

The rearrangement links TRBV13 to TRBJ2-1; 7 bases line up with TRBD2. V was pared by 8 bases and J by 9 bases, with 10 bases of the junction left unmatched. CDR3 length: 13 amino acids. Germline V lookup: CDR1 PRHDT, CDR2 FYEKMQ (reference sequence). For the CDR3, the DNA is TGTGCCAGCCTTTTTGGCGGGAGTCGTGAGCAGTTCTTC. It yields the protein CASLFGGSREQFF.

This clonotype came up a few times. The chain employs TRBV27 and TRBJ2-1; D unresolved. The V gene lost 6 bases and the J gene lost 0 bases, with 21 bases spanning the gap. Germline V gene data show CDR1 as MNHEY and CDR2 as SMNVEV (reference sequence). The CDR3 is 18 amino acids. CDR3: CASSFWPSNGPSYNEQFF. The CDR3, as DNA: TGTGCCAGCAGCTTTTGGCCCTCTAACGGGCCCTCCTACAATGAGCAGTTCTTC.

By sample fraction, this clonotype is medium-sized. This chain links TRBV15 with TRBJ1-2, with 9 bases matching TRBD1. The length of the CDR3 is 14 residues. CDR1 and CDR2 (germline): LNHNV, YYDKDF (reference sequence). The V and J ends lost 6 bases and 4 bases, in that order; junction bases with no gene match: 6. The CDR3 bases are TGTGCCACCAGTAGGGACAGGGCGGGCTATGGCTACACCTTC. This codes for CATSRDRAGYGYTF.

V usage is TRBV7-2 and J usage is TRBJ1-4; D is unresolved. CDR3 length: 14 amino acids. The V end was cut by 3 bases, the J end by 7 bases, with 12 bases between. Germline CDR1 SGHTA, CDR2 FQGNSA. This CDR3 reads CASSFSGFGEKLFF. DNA for the CDR3: TGTGCCAGCAGCTTTTCTGGGTTTGGTGAAAAACTGTTTTTT. Complete variable domain (other parts from reference TRBV7-2 and TRBJ1-4): GAGVSQSPSNKVTEKGKDVELRCDPISGHTALYWYRQSLGQGLEFLIYFQGNSAPDKSGLPSDRFSAERTGGSVSTLTIQRTQQEDSAVYLCASSFSGFGEKLFFGSGTQLSVL.

This clonotype was counted only a few times. This chain joins TRBV12-3 or TRBV12-4 and TRBJ2-7, with 7 bases aligning to TRBD1. Trimming took 2 bases from V and 2 from J; bases not matched to a gene: 3. The CDR3 is made up of 14 amino acids. CDR3 amino acids: CASSLSQGAYEQYF. Here the CDR3 DNA reads TGTGCCAGCAGTTTATCTCAGGGGGCCTACGAGCAGTACTTC.

This clonotype was counted between two and nine times. This rearrangement joins TRBV28 to TRBJ1-2; 10 nucleotides align to TRBD1. After removal of 5 bases from V and 8 bases from J, the junction contained 11 bases not matched to a gene. There are 15 residues in the CDR3. Germline loops: CDR1 MDHEN, CDR2 SYDVKM. The CDR3 loop is CASSPGRDRGFGYTF. Written as DNA, the CDR3 is TGTGCCAGCAGTCCCGGGAGGGACAGGGGTTTCGGCTACACCTTC.

Sample share makes this clonotype medium-sized. The J gene is TRBJ1-6, the V gene TRBV6-2 or TRBV6-3; 8 nucleotides line up with TRBD1. CDR3 length equals 14 residues. Trimming at V came to 2 bases and at J to 8 bases, leaving 2 bases not matched to a gene. Germline-derived CDR1 and CDR2 are MNHEY and SVGEGT. The CDR3 DNA sequence: TGTGCCAGCAGTTACGACAGGGGAGATTCACCCCTCCACTTT. This gives the protein CASSYDRGDSPLHF.

This clonotype was observed a few times. The chain carries TRBV28 and TRBJ2-1, with TRBD2 as a possible D gene (5 bases). Trimming stripped 6 bases from V and 6 bases from J, with 12 bases between. This CDR3 spans 13 amino acids. Germline V CDR1 and CDR2: MDHEN, SYDVKM. CDR3 sequence: CASRPSGVNEQFF. The CDR3, as DNA: TGTGCCAGCAGACCCAGCGGAGTCAATGAGCAGTTCTTC.

This clonotype has only a few counts. The V gene is TRBV7-2, the J gene TRBJ2-1; no clear D. Trimming removed 1 base at V and 5 bases at J, with 9 bases between. The CDR3 is made up of 14 amino acids. CDR1 is SGHTA, CDR2 FQGNSA, per germline. The CDR3 DNA follows: TGTGCCAGCAGCTTAGGGGTGGTGAACAATGAGCAGTTCTTC. This translates into CASSLGVVNNEQFF.

The chain couples TRBV7-6 to TRBJ2-5; a possible D gene is TRBD2 (6 bases). Germline V gene sequence: CDR1 SGHVS, CDR2 FNYEAQ. Trimming took 5 bases from V and 1 from J, leaving 8 bases between them. The length of the CDR3 is 13 residues. As DNA, the CDR3 is TGTGCCAGCAGCCCGGGGGTCCAAGAGACCCAGTACTTC. Translation: CASSPGVQETQYF.

V is TRBV19 and J is TRBJ2-5, with 8 bases aligning to TRBD2. The length of the CDR3 is 15 residues. In germline, CDR1 is LNHDA, CDR2 SQIVND (reference sequence). V lost 5 bases, J lost 5 bases, and 10 bases stayed unmatched. CDR3 DNA: TGTGCCAGTAGTGTGGACTCGGGGGGGGGGGAGACCCAGTACTTC. It specifies CASSVDSGGGETQYF. Supplemented by reference TRBV19 and TRBJ2-5, the full variable domain reads DGGITQSPKYLFRKEGQNVTLSCEQNLNHDAMYWYRQDPGQGLRLIYYSQIVNDFQKGDIAEGYSVSREKKESFPLTVTSAQKNPTAFYLCASSVDSGGGETQYFGPGTRLLVL.

This clonotype is labeled medium-sized. The chain carries TRBV29-1 and TRBJ2-7; 11 bases line up with TRBD2. The V gene's germline CDR1 is SQVTM and CDR2 ANQGSEA. V lost 3 bases to trimming and J lost 4 bases; unmatched junction nucleotides: 2. The CDR3 has 13 amino acids. This CDR3 is CSVETSGNYEQYF. CDR3 nucleotide sequence: TGCAGCGTTGAGACTAGCGGGAATTACGAGCAGTACTTC.

This clonotype is labeled as medium-sized. The V call is TRBV30, the J call TRBJ1-3; D might be TRBD1 (5 bases). From germline, CDR1 is GTSNPN and CDR2 SVGIG (reference sequence). CDR3 length: 15 residues. V gave up 1 base and J gave up 0 bases, with 10 bases separating them. The CDR3 here is CAWSEDSPSGNTIYF. The CDR3 DNA is TGTGCCTGGAGTGAAGACAGTCCCTCTGGAAACACCATATATTTT.

This clonotype is judged medium-sized. The chain recombines TRBV15 with TRBJ2-2; D possibly corresponds to TRBD1 (6 bases). Germline V gives CDR1 LNHNV, CDR2 YYDKDF (reference sequence). The CDR3 runs to 15 residues. Trimming shortened V by 4 bases and J by 7 bases, and 16 bases separated the two germline ends. The CDR3 DNA is TGTGCCACCAGCACCTACATACAGGGTCACGGGGAGCTGTTTTTT. Amino acid sequence: CATSTYIQGHGELFF.

This chain links TRBV20-1 with TRBJ1-1; D is perhaps TRBD1 (6 bases). Germline-derived CDR1 and CDR2 are DFQATT and SNEGSKA (reference sequence). The CDR3 is 15 amino acids. V was pared by 3 bases and J by 0 bases, with 14 bases between. The chain's CDR3 is CSASQGWTVNTEAFF. CDR3 nucleotides: TGCAGTGCTAGTCAGGGCTGGACAGTGAACACTGAAGCTTTCTTT.

The chain carries TRBV6-1 and TRBJ2-7; 11 bases line up with TRBD2. This CDR3 is 15 amino acids long. Germline assignment: CDR1 MNHNS and CDR2 SASEGT. V shed 4 bases and J 4 bases; nucleotides not matched to a gene: 6. The CDR3 protein is CASSALAGGLYEQYF. CDR3 sequence (DNA): TGTGCCAGCAGTGCCCTAGCGGGAGGTCTTTACGAGCAGTACTTC.

This chain joins TRBV6-5 and TRBJ2-3, with TRBD2 as a possible D gene (7 bases). This CDR3 is 14 amino acids long. CDR1 and CDR2 (germline): MNHEY, SVGAGI. V lost 10 bases to trimming and J lost 2 bases, with 16 bases between them. CDR3 nucleotide sequence: TGTGCCATAAAAGGGGGGGCAAACACAGATACGCAGTATTTT. Its translation is CAIKGGANTDTQYF.

This clonotype is labeled as medium-sized. The chain couples TRBV6-6 to TRBJ2-7; TRBD2 matches at 11 bases. The junction had 7 bases not matched to a gene; V was cut back by 5 bases and J by 4 bases. The CDR3 runs to 15 residues. The V gene's germline CDR1 is MNHNY and CDR2 SVGAGI (reference sequence). The chain's CDR3 is CASSEGLADFYEQYF. CDR3 DNA: TGTGCCAGCAGTGAGGGACTAGCGGACTTTTACGAGCAGTACTTC.

This clonotype is medium-sized (0.01 to 0.1%) in the sample. The chain is built from TRBV29-1 and TRBJ2-3; 15 nucleotides line up with TRBD2. This CDR3 is 18 amino acids long. The ends lost 7 bases at V and 6 bases at J; junction bases unmatched: 17. Germline CDR1 reads SQVTM; CDR2 reads ANQGSEA. The DNA for the CDR3 is TGCAGCGCCGCGAGACGGACTAGCGGGAGGGCTGGAAGTGATACGCAGTATTTT. Translating it yields CSAARRTSGRAGSDTQYF.

This clonotype was recorded only once. Possible read error: a much larger clone is one base away. The chain is built from TRBV6-2 or TRBV6-3 and TRBJ1-1, with D tentatively TRBD1 (6 bases). The CDR3 extends over 13 amino acids. Germline V gene data show CDR1 as MNHEY and CDR2 as SVGEGT. V lost 8 bases and J 3 bases, leaving 13 bases between the germline ends. CDR3 coding DNA: TGTGCCAGCGGGGGGGCCGAGGACACTGAAGCTTTCTTT. It is translated as CASGGAEDTEAFF.

By frequency in the sample, this clonotype is medium-sized. V and J are TRBV20-1 and TRBJ1-3; D not certain. Germline CDR1 reads DFQATT; CDR2 reads SNEGSKA (reference sequence). This CDR3 region has 14 residues. With 6 bases removed from V and 1 base from J, the gap between germline ends came to 13 bases. The DNA for the CDR3 is TGCAGTGCAAGGGCACAGAGATCTGGAAACACCATATATTTT. This gives the protein CSARAQRSGNTIYF.

The V and J genes are TRBV12-3 or TRBV12-4 and TRBJ2-3, with TRBD2 identical over 10 bases. This CDR3 region has 15 residues. With 2 bases clipped from V and 4 bases from J, the junction kept 3 bases outside the gene matches. CDR3 in DNA: TGTGCCAGCAGTTTAAGCGGGAGGGCCCCAGATACGCAGTATTTT. Protein product: CASSLSGRAPDTQYF.

This clonotype was counted a few times. The chain couples TRBV19 to TRBJ2-4; maybe TRBD1 (5 bases). This CDR3 has 15 amino acids. Trimming cost V 11 bases and J 0 bases, with 17 bases left between them. CDR1 is LNHDA, CDR2 SQIVND, per germline (reference sequence). The CDR3 spells CAGHDRILAKNIQYF. CDR3 sequence (DNA): TGTGCCGGCCACGACAGAATCCTAGCCAAAAACATTCAGTACTTC.

The gene calls are TRBV25-1 and TRBJ1-1, with 7 bases aligning to TRBD1. The V gene's germline CDR1 is MGHDK and CDR2 SYGVNS. The V segment lost 2 bases and the J segment 0 bases; nucleotides outside the gene matches: 3. The CDR3 totals 15 residues. This CDR3 reads CASSERRGLNTEAFF. The CDR3 DNA is TGTGCCAGCAGTGAACGGAGGGGGCTGAACACTGAAGCTTTCTTT.

Within the sample, this clonotype is medium-sized (0.01 to 0.1%). This chain joins TRBV19 and TRBJ2-7; D gene ambiguous. Germline lookup yields CDR1 LNHDA and CDR2 SQIVND (reference sequence). V lost 6 bases, J lost 4 bases, and 7 bases lay in between. The CDR3 loop spans 11 amino acids. CDR3 nucleotide sequence: TGTGCCAGTAGAAATGCTTACGAGCAGTACTTC. Translated: CASRNAYEQYF.

This clonotype was detected only a few times. The chain combines TRBV12-3 or TRBV12-4 with TRBJ2-1; 14 nucleotides match TRBD2. Trimming took 4 bases from V and 8 from J; bases not matched to a gene: 13. This CDR3 region has 18 residues. CDR3: CASSYSPRTSGRLYEQFF. CDR3 sequence (DNA): TGTGCCAGCAGTTACTCCCCACGGACTAGCGGGAGGCTTTATGAGCAGTTCTTC.

This clonotype is labeled as medium-sized. Here the CDR3 reads CSARVPGSYEQYF. In nucleotides, the CDR3 is TGCAGTGCTAGAGTTCCCGGCTCCTACGAGCAGTACTTC. The chain has TRBV20-1 and TRBJ2-7; no firm D call. Germline V CDR1 and CDR2: DFQATT, SNEGSKA (reference sequence). This CDR3 comprises 13 residues. Trimming shortened V by 1 base and J by 0 bases, and 7 bases separated the two germline ends.